This T cell receptor beta chain was captured by sequencing in a study of T cell responses to AZD1222 COVID-19 vaccine. Study observations and caveats: Samples come after the peak T cell response, not at day 14.

Turning to this clone: Its specificity is not known.

Sequenced by immunoSEQ multiplex PCR; TCRdb stores in-frame clones only, minus some. This table has around 140,000 clones, roughly nine tenths appearing once. The CDR3 has 15 amino acids. With 5 bases clipped from V and 2 bases from J, the junction kept 6 bases outside the gene matches. Germline V CDR1 and CDR2: PRHDT, FYEKMQ (reference sequence). The chain recombines TRBV13 with TRBJ2-1, with 7 bases aligning to TRBD2. This clonotype was obtained from an adult in good health. The sequenced sample was peripheral blood, obtained on day 0 of AZD1222 vaccination. This CDR3 is CASSLTSVPYNEQFF. The CDR3 bases are TGTGCCAGCAGCCTCACTAGCGTTCCCTACAATGAGCAGTTCTTC.